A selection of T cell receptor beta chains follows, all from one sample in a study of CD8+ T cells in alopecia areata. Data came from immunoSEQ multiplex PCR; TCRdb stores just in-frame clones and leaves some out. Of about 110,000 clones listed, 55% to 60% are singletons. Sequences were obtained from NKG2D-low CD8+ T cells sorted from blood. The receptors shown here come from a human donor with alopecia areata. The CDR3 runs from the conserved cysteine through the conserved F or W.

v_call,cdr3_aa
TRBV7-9,CASSLREETQYF
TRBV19,CASTPSSGWYNEQFF
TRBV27,CASSLSRPDTQYF
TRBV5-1,CASRNNNEQFF
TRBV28,CASSLRTPSYTQYF
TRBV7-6,CASSLAVGSAGEQYF
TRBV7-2,CASSLDLLDRGNTEAFF
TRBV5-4,CASRRFFDEQFF
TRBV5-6,CASSSTGLAGVVWYEQYF
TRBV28,CASISQVDEQFF
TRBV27,CASSLQGEQFF
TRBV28,CASSRPRGRQQETQYF
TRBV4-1,CASSQDPSGSLTDTQYF
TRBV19,CASSIATAGYNEQFF
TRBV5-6,CASSLRNTEAFF
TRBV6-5,CASSYRLGGQPGYTF
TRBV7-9,CASSSIGGLAMETQYF
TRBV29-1,CSVERVDNEQFF
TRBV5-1,CASSLDKRATYVSTDTQYF
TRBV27,CASSLAAGGFIGEQFF
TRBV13,CASSPQGEETQYF
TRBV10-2,CASSEFSDTEYF
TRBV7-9,CASSLGTAYEQYF
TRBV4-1,CASSQGGDTQYF
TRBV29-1,CSVEDPGGRAGGPDEQFF
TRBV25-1,CASSDLVRGLRYEQYF
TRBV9,CASSGGTVRTEAFF
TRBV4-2,CASSQERVTDQPQHF
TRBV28,CASSFSLASEQFF
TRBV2,CASRVIEAFF
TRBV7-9,CASTSGRQLRTDTQYF
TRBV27,CASSHGQFEAFF
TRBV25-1,CASSEGDRDTGELFF
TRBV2,CASSDGRGIEFLHF
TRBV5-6,CASSLAGAGYNEQFF
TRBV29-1,CSVATSSSYNEQFF
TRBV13,CASSLGRLSTDTQYF
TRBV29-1,CSVASGRVYEQYF
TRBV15,CATSSFSDEQFF
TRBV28,CASSFRIVDTQYF
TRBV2,CASSPRPGQGAQGYTF
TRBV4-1,CASSQEKLLGNEQFF
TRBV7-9,CASSPSSTNYGYTF
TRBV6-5,CASSYVGASNEQFF
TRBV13,CASSLTGELFF
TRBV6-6,CASSSPSGRSSYEQYF
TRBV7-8,CASSSNGEGGQSLSYEQYF
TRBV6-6,CASSPAYEQYF
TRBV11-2,CASSRRRGMNTEAFF
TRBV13,CASSSGTDHEQYF
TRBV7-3,CASSLSGSNTGELFF
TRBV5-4,CASSLGQGAREQYF
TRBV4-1,CASSQDRDYEQYF
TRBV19,CASSTGSGSYEQYF
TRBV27,CASTLSPGGVDEQFF
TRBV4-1,CASSQEGHERIF
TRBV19,CASSTERTPYNEQFF
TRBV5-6,CASSLSRVPEQYF